Described below is a single T cell receptor beta chain sequence and its context. The data originate from a study of cytomegalovirus exposure and HLA in healthy donors. The PCR used 60 Vbeta and 13 Jbeta primers. Libraries were prepared by immunoSEQ multiplex PCR; TCRdb keeps only in-frame clonotypes and omits some of them. The table gives over 55,000 clones; the top ten clones make up around a sixth of it. Germline V gene lookup returns CDR1 GTSNPN and CDR2 SVGIG (reference sequence). After removal of 0 bases from V and 8 bases from J, the junction contained 11 bases not matched to a gene. This CDR3 comprises 15 residues.

The J gene is TRBJ2-7, the V gene TRBV30; 9 nucleotides match TRBD1. This receptor was obtained from a boy younger than 18 in good health and CMV-seronegative. Sequencing was performed on PBMCs. The CDR3 DNA follows: TGTGCCTGGAGTGTAAGGGAGGACAGGGGTGGTAAGCAGTACTTC. Amino acid sequence: CAWSVREDRGGKQYF.